The clone carrying this TCR beta chain showed up just a few times. Its antigen is not known. Primed by a sample-barcoded 5' primer and a J-beta primer mix, a second PCR proceeded for 7 to 11 cycles. Any given sample supplied a minimum of 3 million CDR3-containing paired-end reads. MiXCR was run by TCRdb on the 5' RACE reads, yielding one entry per CDR3 protein. The data hold about 1 million distinct CDR3 sequences, with 40% to 55% observed a single time. The CDR3 is 14 residues long. CDR1 MNHEY and CDR2 SVGAGI come from the germline V gene. Deletions cut 2 bases from V and 1 base from J, with 8 bases between. This record comes from a study of blood T cells in healthy people across ages. Study-wide results and caveats: Researchers judged that diversity estimates from one million T cells fell short of true values.

The sequenced sample was blood. J is TRBJ1-2 and V is TRBV6-5; D is ambiguous. This TCR was recovered from an older woman in good health. CDR3 DNA sequence: TGTGCCAGCAGTTACGGGCCCGATAACTATGGCTACACCTTC. Amino acid sequence: CASSYGPDNYGYTF.